This T cell receptor (beta chain) was found in a study of early T cells in non-severe SARS-CoV-2 infection. Study in general: With bulk RNA from unsorted whole blood as input, sequencing yielded unpaired chains.

Unique molecular identifiers were added to individual cDNA molecules. TCRdb analysed the 5' RACE reads with MiXCR anew, one entry per CDR3 protein. The data contain about 31,000 distinct CDR3 sequences, approximately 6% of them singletons. Findings of the study overall: Anti-spike CD8 responses were favored by VDJdb matching, which missed private and CD4 specificities.

This clonotype came up many times. Its target is not known. The junction does not match germline at one end; this may be a read error. CDR3 length: 12 amino acids. CDR1 and CDR2 from the germline V gene are GTSNPN and SVGIG (reference sequence). Sequenced material: whole blood. V gene TRBV30 combines with J gene TRBJ2-3; the D call may be TRBD1 or TRBD2 (5 bases each). This sequence was found in an adult who was a healthcare worker with PCR-confirmed SARS-CoV-2 infection or an uninfected control (not recorded which). CDR3 loop: CAWNQGRDRQYF. CDR3 nucleotide sequence: TGTGCCTGGAATCAGGGACGAGATAGGCAGTATTTT. The whole variable domain, remainder taken from reference TRBV30 and TRBJ2-3, is SQTIHQWPATLVQPVGSPLSLECTVEGTSNPNLYWYRQAAGRGLQLLFYSVGIGQISSEVPQNLSASRPQDRQFILSSKKLLLSDSGFYLCAWNQGRDRQYFGPGTRLTVL.